The count of the clone carrying this T cell receptor beta chain is one. The data were taken from a study of blood T cell repertoires in COVID-19. About the study: Donors in the United States, Italy and Spain gave samples during acute or convalescent COVID-19. The cDNA or gDNA used as material had been derived from T cells, B-cell-depleted T cells, or PBMCs.

In the authors' methods: Estimated nucleated cell counts came from reference gene primer amplification. Clones were read by immunoSEQ multiplex PCR, and TCRdb kept only the in-frame ones, dropping some. For V, J and clone size, that table is used; D and trimming come from the DNA. The sample gives about 210,000 clones, around 80% of which show up once; roughly 8.8% is in the top ten. There are 14 residues in the CDR3. V shed 6 bases and J 3 bases; nucleotides not matched to a gene: 1. Per germline, CDR1 MDHEN and CDR2 SYDVKM. Material for sequencing was peripheral blood. The receptor was derived from a woman aged 50 to 60 with acute or convalescent COVID-19. The chain employs TRBV28 and TRBJ2-2; 10 bases are a match to TRBD1. As DNA, the CDR3 is TGTGCCAGCAGGGACAGGGGGGACACCGGGGAGCTGTTTTTT. Protein sequence: CASRDRGDTGELFF.